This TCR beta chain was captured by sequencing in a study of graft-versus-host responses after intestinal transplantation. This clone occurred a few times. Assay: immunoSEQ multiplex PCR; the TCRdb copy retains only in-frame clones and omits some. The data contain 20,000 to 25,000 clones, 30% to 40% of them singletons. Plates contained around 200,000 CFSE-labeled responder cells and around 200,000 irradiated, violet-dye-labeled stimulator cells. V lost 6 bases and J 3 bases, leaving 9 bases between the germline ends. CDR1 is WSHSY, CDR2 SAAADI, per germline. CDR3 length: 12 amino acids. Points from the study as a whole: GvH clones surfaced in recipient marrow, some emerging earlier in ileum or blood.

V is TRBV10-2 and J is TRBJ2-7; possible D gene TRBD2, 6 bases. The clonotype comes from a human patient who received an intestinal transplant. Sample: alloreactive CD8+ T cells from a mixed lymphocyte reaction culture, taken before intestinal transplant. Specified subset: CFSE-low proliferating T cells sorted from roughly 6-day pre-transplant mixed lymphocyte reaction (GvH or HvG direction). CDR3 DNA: TGCGCCAGCAGCAACGGGGGCTACGAGCAGTACTTC. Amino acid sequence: CASSNGGYEQYF.